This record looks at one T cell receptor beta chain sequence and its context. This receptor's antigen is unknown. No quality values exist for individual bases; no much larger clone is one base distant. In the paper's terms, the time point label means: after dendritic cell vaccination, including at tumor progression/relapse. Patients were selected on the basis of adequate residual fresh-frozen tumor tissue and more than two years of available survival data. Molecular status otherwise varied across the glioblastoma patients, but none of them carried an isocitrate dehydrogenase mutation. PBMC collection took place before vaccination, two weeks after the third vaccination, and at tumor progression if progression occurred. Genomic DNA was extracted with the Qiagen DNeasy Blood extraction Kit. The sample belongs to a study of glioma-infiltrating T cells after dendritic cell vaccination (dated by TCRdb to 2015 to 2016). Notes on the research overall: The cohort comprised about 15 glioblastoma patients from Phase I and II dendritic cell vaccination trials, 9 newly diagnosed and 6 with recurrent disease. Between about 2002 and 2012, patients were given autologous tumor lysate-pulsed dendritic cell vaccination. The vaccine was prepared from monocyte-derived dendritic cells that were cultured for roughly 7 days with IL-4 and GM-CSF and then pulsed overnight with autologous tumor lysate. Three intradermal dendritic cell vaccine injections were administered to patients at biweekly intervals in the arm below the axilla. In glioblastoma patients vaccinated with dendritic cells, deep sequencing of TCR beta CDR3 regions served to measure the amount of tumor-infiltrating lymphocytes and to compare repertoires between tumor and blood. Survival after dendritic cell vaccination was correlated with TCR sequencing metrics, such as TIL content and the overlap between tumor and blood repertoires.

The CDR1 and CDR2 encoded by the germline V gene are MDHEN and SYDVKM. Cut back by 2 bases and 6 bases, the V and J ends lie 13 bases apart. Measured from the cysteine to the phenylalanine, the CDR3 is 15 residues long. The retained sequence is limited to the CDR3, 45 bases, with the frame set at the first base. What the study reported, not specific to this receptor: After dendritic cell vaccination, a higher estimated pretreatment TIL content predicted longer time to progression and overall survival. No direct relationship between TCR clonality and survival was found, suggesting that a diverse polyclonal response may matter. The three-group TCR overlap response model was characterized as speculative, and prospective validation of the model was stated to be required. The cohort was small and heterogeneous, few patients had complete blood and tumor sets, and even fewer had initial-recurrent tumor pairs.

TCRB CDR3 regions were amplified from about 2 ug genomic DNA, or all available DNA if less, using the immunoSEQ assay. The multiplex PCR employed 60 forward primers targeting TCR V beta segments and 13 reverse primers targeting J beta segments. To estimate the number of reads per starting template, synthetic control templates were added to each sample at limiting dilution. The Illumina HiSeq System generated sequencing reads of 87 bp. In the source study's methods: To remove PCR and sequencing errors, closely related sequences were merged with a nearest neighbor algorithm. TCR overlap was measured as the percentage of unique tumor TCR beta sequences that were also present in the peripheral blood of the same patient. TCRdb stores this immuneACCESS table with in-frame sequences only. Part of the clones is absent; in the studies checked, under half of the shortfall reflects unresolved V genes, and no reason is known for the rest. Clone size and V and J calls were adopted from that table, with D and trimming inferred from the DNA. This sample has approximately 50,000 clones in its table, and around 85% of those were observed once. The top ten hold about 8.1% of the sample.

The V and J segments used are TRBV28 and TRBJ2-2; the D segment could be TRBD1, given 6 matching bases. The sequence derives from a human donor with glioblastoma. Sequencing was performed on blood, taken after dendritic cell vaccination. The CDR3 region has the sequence CASSLIMGAAGELFF. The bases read TGTGCCAGCAGTTTAATCATGGGGGCGGCCGGGGAGCTGTTTTTT.